The 20 T cell receptor beta chains below all came from one sample that was sequenced in a study of T cell responses to AZD1222 COVID-19 vaccine. Produced via immunoSEQ multiplex PCR; TCRdb's table is partial and in-frame only. The table has 240,000 or so clones, roughly 93% seen once. The sample in question was peripheral blood, obtained on day 0 of AZD1222 vaccination. The origin of the receptors is an adult in good health.

The chain combines TRBV5-4 with TRBJ2-3; TRBD2 agrees at 12 bases. J gave up 1 base and V 3 bases, and 3 bases lay outside the gene matches. The CDR3 has 16 residues. Germline V gene data show CDR1 as SGHNT and CDR2 as YYREEE (reference sequence). Here the CDR3 reads CASSYPSGGGTDTQYF. Here the CDR3 DNA reads TGTGCCAGCAGCTACCCTAGCGGGGGGGGCACAGATACGCAGTATTTT.

This clone was found a few times. The rearrangement links TRBV4-2 to TRBJ2-7; no clear D. Trimming shortened V by 0 bases and J by 0 bases, and 9 bases separated the two germline ends. Per germline, CDR1 LGHNA and CDR2 YNFKEQ. The CDR3 is 15 residues long. The CDR3 sequence is CASSQEASSSYEQYF. The CDR3 DNA reads as TGTGCCAGCAGCCAAGAGGCGTCGAGCTCCTACGAGCAGTACTTC.

The chain is built from TRBV28 and TRBJ1-2; D remains ambiguous. Between the trimmed V and J ends, which lost 5 bases and 5 bases, there was a span of 9 bases. Looked up from germline, CDR1 is MDHEN and CDR2 is SYDVKM. The CDR3 consists of 12 residues. Here the CDR3 DNA reads TGTGCCAGCAGTGACCGAGGATATGGCTACACCTTC. Its translation: CASSDRGYGYTF.

The chain carries TRBV5-4 and TRBJ1-1; 9 bases agree with TRBD1. V was pared by 1 base and J by 5 bases, with 12 bases of the junction left unmatched. The length of the CDR3 is 17 residues. Germline-derived CDR1 and CDR2 are SGHNT and YYREEE (reference sequence). The CDR3 reads CASSLPGQGGWETEAFF. The CDR3, as DNA: TGTGCCAGCAGCTTGCCGGGACAGGGAGGATGGGAGACTGAAGCTTTCTTT.

CDR3 in amino acids: CASRTGSSGANVLTF. For the CDR3, the DNA is TGTGCCAGCAGGACCGGGAGCTCTGGGGCCAACGTCCTGACTTTC. The chain recombines TRBV28 with TRBJ2-6; D is possibly TRBD2 (6 bases). Germline CDR1 and CDR2: MDHEN and SYDVKM. Between the trimmed V and J ends, which lost 6 bases and 0 bases, there was a span of 9 bases. The CDR3 is 15 amino acids.

This chain connects TRBV2 to TRBJ2-7; no clear D. The CDR3 spans 12 residues. The germline V gene encodes CDR1 SNHLY and CDR2 FYNNEI. Written as DNA, the CDR3 is TGTGCGTACGCAGTCAGGAGAAACGAGCAGTACTTC. Its protein is CAYAVRRNEQYF.

This chain connects TRBV6-2 or TRBV6-3 to TRBJ1-2, with a tentative D call TRBD1 (5 bases). This CDR3 has 14 amino acids. Trimming cost V 5 bases and J 7 bases, with 17 bases left between them. The V gene's germline CDR1 is MNHEY and CDR2 SVGEGT. The CDR3 nucleotides read TGTGCCAGCAGTCCCACAGGACATCTAGGTGGCTACACCTTC. Translation gives CASSPTGHLGGYTF.

V usage is TRBV14 and J usage is TRBJ1-3, with D hard to call. CDR1 is SGHDN and CDR2 is FVKESK in the germline V gene. V shed 4 bases and J shed 4 bases, with 5 bases lying between them. This CDR3 contains 12 residues. The chain's CDR3 is CASSPVGNTIYF. Written as DNA, the CDR3 is TGTGCCAGCAGCCCGGTAGGAAACACCATATATTTT.

This clone was detected only once. The chain has TRBV4-2 and TRBJ2-1; 8 nucleotides line up with TRBD2. This CDR3 has 15 residues. The ends lost 4 bases at V and 6 bases at J; junction bases unmatched: 8. CDR1 is LGHNA and CDR2 is YNFKEQ in the germline V gene. The chain's CDR3 is CASSRPTSEGNEQFF. The CDR3 DNA is TGTGCCAGCAGCCGCCCGACTAGCGAAGGCAATGAGCAGTTCTTC.

This clone is a singleton in its sample. The DNA of the CDR3 is TGTGCCAGCAGCTTCCAAGTCCCGAACACCGGGGAGCTGTTTTTT. It translates to CASSFQVPNTGELFF. The rearrangement links TRBV5-5 to TRBJ2-2; D unresolved. Germline V gives CDR1 SGHKS, CDR2 YYEKEE (reference sequence). Trimming shortened V by 2 bases and J by 0 bases, and 8 bases separated the two germline ends. The CDR3 spans 15 residues.

This sequence joins TRBV18 and TRBJ2-7; D is undetermined. The CDR3 consists of 14 residues. V gave up 6 bases and J gave up 0 bases, with 12 bases separating them. Germline V CDR1 and CDR2: KGHSH, LQKENI. Written as DNA, the CDR3 is TGTGCCAGCTCGCCTGGTACTTTCTCCTACGAGCAGTACTTC. Amino acids: CASSPGTFSYEQYF.

This clone was recorded once. The rearrangement links TRBV4-1 to TRBJ1-6; D is possibly TRBD1 (6 bases). The V end lost 3 bases, the J end lost 7 bases, and 19 bases lay between the germline ends. The CDR3 covers 17 residues. Germline V gene sequence: CDR1 MGHRA, CDR2 YSYEKL. As DNA, the CDR3 is TGCGCCAGCAGCCAGGGGAAGATCAGGACAGTGAATTCACCCCTCCACTTT. It is translated as CASSQGKIRTVNSPLHF.

This chain uses TRBV29-1 with TRBJ2-2, with 11 bases identical to TRBD1. The CDR3 totals 13 residues. The V gene's germline CDR1 is SQVTM and CDR2 ANQGSEA. The CDR3 loop reads CTGQGAVGGELFF. In DNA form, the CDR3 reads TGCACTGGACAGGGGGCGGTCGGCGGGGAGCTGTTTTTT.

The V and J genes are TRBV6-5 and TRBJ1-2, with 7 bases aligning to TRBD1. The V gene end was trimmed by 7 bases and the J gene end by 4 bases; junction bases not matched to a gene: 6. CDR1 is MNHEY, CDR2 SVGAGI, per germline. This CDR3 has 13 amino acids. The DNA for the CDR3 is TGTGCCAGCATTCCCGGGACAGTCTATGGCTACACCTTC. This gives the protein CASIPGTVYGYTF.

This chain links TRBV7-9 with TRBJ2-2; no firm D call. The V gene's germline CDR1 is SEHNR and CDR2 FQNEAQ (reference sequence). This CDR3 comprises 14 residues. The V and J ends lost 8 bases and 4 bases respectively, with 14 bases between them. CDR3 residues: CASGQRLSTGELFF. DNA for the CDR3: TGTGCCAGCGGTCAGAGGCTTAGCACCGGGGAGCTGTTTTTT. The whole variable domain, remainder taken from reference TRBV7-9 and TRBJ2-2, is DTGVSQNPRHKITKRGQNVTFRCDPISEHNRLYWYRQTLGQGPEFLTYFQNEAQLEKSRLLSDRFSAERPKGSFSTLEIQRTEQGDSAMYLCASGQRLSTGELFFGEGSRLTVL.

V and J are TRBV29-1 and TRBJ2-7; 7 bases are shared with TRBD2. Germline values: CDR1 SQVTM, CDR2 ANQGSEA. This CDR3 has 13 residues. V dropped 7 bases and J dropped 2; count of bases not matched to a gene: 8. The CDR3 loop is CSAVIAGPYEQYF. Here the CDR3 DNA reads TGCAGCGCCGTAATAGCGGGCCCCTACGAGCAGTACTTC.

Details on this clone: The germline gene is not matched at one end of the junction; a read error may be the cause. The V gene is TRBV7-2, the J gene TRBJ1-2; possible D gene TRBD1, 5 bases. The germline CDR1 and CDR2 sequences are SGHTA and FQGNSA. The CDR3 is 12 amino acids. The CDR3 protein is CASSLEAGFSFF. In nucleotides, the CDR3 is TGTGCCAGCAGCTTAGAAGCAGGGTTTAGTTTCTTC.

The chain links TRBV11-3 to TRBJ2-7, with D possibly TRBD2 on 6 matching bases. The CDR3 runs 13 residues. Germline loops: CDR1 SGHNT, CDR2 YENEEA. The V gene lost 4 bases and the J gene lost 3 bases, with 10 bases spanning the gap. Written as DNA, the CDR3 is TGTGCCAGCAGCTCCCGGGGGAACTACGAGCAGTACTTC. It is translated as CASSSRGNYEQYF.

V usage is TRBV12-3 or TRBV12-4 and J usage is TRBJ1-3; D not certain. V lost 7 bases to trimming and J lost 0 bases, with 7 bases between them. The CDR3 is 13 residues long. The CDR3 loop is CASNPGSGNTIYF. The CDR3 nucleotides are TGTGCCAGCAACCCTGGCTCTGGAAACACCATATATTTT.

This clone has more than one count but fewer than ten. V is TRBV6-5 and J is TRBJ1-5; 10 nucleotides match TRBD1. CDR3 length: 14 residues. CDR1 and CDR2 (germline): MNHEY, SVGAGI. J gave up 9 bases and V 4 bases, and 6 bases lay outside the gene matches. The CDR3 DNA follows: TGTGCCAGCAGTTTACGGACAGGGGGGATGCCCCAGCATTTT. Amino acid sequence: CASSLRTGGMPQHF.